Only a few counts were recorded for the clone carrying this T cell receptor beta chain. These data come from a study of shared clonotypes between healthy human individuals. Evenly divided among several immunoSEQ plates was the genomic DNA of each subset. Profiling relied on immunoSEQ multiplex PCR, and the TCRdb table lists in-frame clones only, not all of them. The sample carries around 500,000 clones, around 80% recorded once. This CDR3 contains 13 residues. V was shortened by 6 bases and J by 1 base, with 12 bases between the two germline ends. Germline assignment: CDR1 SQVTM and CDR2 ANQGSEA. This TCR came from a woman between 35 and 50 years old in good health. Some clones in this sample may be carry-over from other donors' samples. The specimen sequenced was PBMCs. V and J are TRBV29-1 and TRBJ1-1; possibly TRBD1 for D (5 bases). In DNA form, the CDR3 reads TGCAGCGTGGGGGACGCGGGGAACACTGAAGCTTTCTTT. Its protein is CSVGDAGNTEAFF.